The present T cell receptor beta chain was sequenced within a study of T-cell reconstitution after alpha-beta-depleted transplantation in children. Notes on the study in general: In patients about two months after transplant, alpha-beta T cells reportedly arose from several hundred expanded graft clones. Once a year had passed after transplant, T-cell counts and diversity came mostly from newly produced T cells. Some patients owed their high day-60 TCRbeta diversity to surviving recipient T cells and thymic progenitors.

V lost 0 bases, J lost 8 bases, and 7 bases lay in between. The CDR3 contains 13 residues. The germline V gene encodes CDR1 MNHEY and CDR2 SVGAGI. As regards this clonotype: Its antigen is currently unknown.

Library preparation (for TCRbeta) was performed with unique molecular identifiers. TCRdb recomputed calls from the PCR reads with MiXCR, one row per CDR3 protein. This sample yields about 1,000,000 distinct CDR3 sequences, of which roughly 29% are seen a single time; around 30% belongs to the top ten. This specimen was PBMCs, mostly from graft donor cells, taken 360 days after TCRalphabeta/CD19-depleted stem cell transplant. The chain joins TRBV6-5 to TRBJ1-4; TRBD1 is a possible D gene (6 bases). The clonotype was recovered from a boy under two years old who had a stem cell transplant for SCID, so the T cells may come from the graft donor. Here the CDR3 reads CASSYSGQEKLFF. The CDR3 DNA reads TGTGCCAGCAGTTACTCGGGACAAGAAAAACTGTTTTTT.